The 5 T cell receptor beta chains below were found in one sample sequenced in a study of blood T cell repertoires in COVID-19. Clones were sequenced by immunoSEQ multiplex PCR, and TCRdb holds only the in-frame ones, with some missing. The sample shows 150,000 or so clones, over 75% of them seen only once. The sample comprised peripheral blood. Receptor source: a human donor in a cohort sampled during active COVID-19.

This clone was picked up one time. In nucleotides, the CDR3 is TGCGCCAGCAGCCGGGGACTAGCGGGAGGAAGCTCCTACAATGAGCAGTTCTTC. Its translation is CASSRGLAGGSSYNEQFF. The rearrangement joins TRBV4-3 to TRBJ2-1; 15 bases align to TRBD2. With 4 bases clipped from V and 0 bases from J, the junction kept 4 bases outside the gene matches. This CDR3 is built from 18 residues. Germline V gene data show CDR1 as LGHNA and CDR2 as YSLEER.

This chain joins TRBV9 and TRBJ2-5, with TRBD1 as a possible D gene (7 bases). Germline CDR1 reads SGDLS; CDR2 reads YYNGEE. The CDR3 totals 16 residues. Trimming cost V 0 bases and J 5 bases, with 17 bases left between them. The CDR3 bases are TGTGCCAGCAGCGTAGACCGGGGGAGCAGGGGGGAGACCCAGTACTTC. Its translation is CASSVDRGSRGETQYF.

V and J are TRBV7-3 and TRBJ2-6; maybe TRBD1 (6 bases). The germline CDR1 and CDR2 sequences are SGHTA and FQGTGA. This CDR3 is built from 15 residues. The V gene lost 4 bases and the J gene lost 4 bases, with 11 bases spanning the gap. CDR3 protein: CASSYGGAGANVLTF. The CDR3 bases are TGTGCCAGCAGCTATGGGGGCGCCGGGGCCAACGTCCTGACTTTC.

The rearrangement joins TRBV11-2 to TRBJ2-1; 9 bases are a match to TRBD2. V gave up 5 bases and J gave up 12 bases; unmatched junction bases: 17. The CDR3 extends over 16 amino acids. The germline CDR1 and CDR2 sequences are SGHAT and FQNNGV. The CDR3 reads CASSPFGSGSLRRQFF. CDR3 in DNA: TGTGCCAGCAGCCCTTTTGGTAGCGGGAGTCTGCGGCGGCAGTTCTTC. The full variable domain, in which reference TRBV11-2 and TRBJ2-1 provide the parts outside the CDR3, is EAGVAQSPRYKIIEKRQSVAFWCNPISGHATLYWYQQILGQGPKLLIQFQNNGVVDDSQLPKDRFSAERLKGVDSTLKIQPAKLEDSAVYLCASSPFGSGSLRRQFFGPGTRLTVL.

This chain links TRBV7-9 with TRBJ2-5, with 8 bases aligning to TRBD2. The CDR3 is 16 amino acids. Per germline, CDR1 SEHNR and CDR2 FQNEAQ (reference sequence). After removal of 1 base from V and 4 bases from J, the junction contained 8 bases not matched to a gene. The CDR3 DNA reads TGTGCCAGCAGCTTAGGACCGGGAGGGCCTTCAGAGACCCAGTACTTC. This translates into CASSLGPGGPSETQYF.